This TCR beta chain was profiled in a study of beta chain features in type 1 diabetes. Comments on this clone: Antigen unknown.

Study findings and constraints: Type 1 diabetes patients had fewer VDJ junction insertions and more deletions.

Isolated RNA was reverse transcribed in full, so expressed TCRB transcripts were sequenced. Profiled with immunoSEQ multiplex PCR; TCRdb holds only in-frame clones, not every one. The profile shows 150,000 to 200,000 clones, approximately 9% of them singletons. The sequenced sample was central memory CD4+ T cells from blood. The sequence was obtained from a woman aged 18 to 35 in good health.

This chain's CDR3 is CASSQAMRDTEAFF. The CDR3 DNA reads as TGCGCCAGCAGCCAAGCAATGAGGGACACTGAAGCTTTCTTT. The V call is TRBV4-1, the J call TRBJ1-1; D is ambiguous. V gave up 1 base and J gave up 3 bases, with 9 bases separating them. Germline CDR1 reads MGHRA; CDR2 reads YSYEKL. This CDR3 contains 14 residues.